The rows below give T cell receptor beta chains drawn from one sample of a study of long-term antiretroviral therapy in people with HIV. Produced via immunoSEQ multiplex PCR; TCRdb's table is partial and in-frame only. The sample lists 27,000 or so clones; about 86% were seen once. The input for sequencing was unsorted PBMCs, taken 1.2 years after starting antiretroviral therapy. These receptors were obtained from a man aged 50 to 60 with HIV. CDR3s include the opening cysteine and the closing phenylalanine or tryptophan. D genes are given only for firm matches. Size is omitted from some rows. Given values are once, few, many or a class for expanded clones.

V: TRBV7-9
size: -
J: TRBJ1-5
D: TRBD1
CDR3: CASSPGGGQGAAQPQHF
DNA: TGTGCCAGCAGCCCCGGGGGGGGACAGGGGGCAGCACAGCCCCAGCATTTT

V: TRBV5-1
size: -
J: TRBJ1-1
D: -
CDR3: CASSLEVGEAFF
DNA: TGCGCCAGCAGCTTGGAGGTTGGAGAAGCTTTCTTT

V: TRBV6-5
size: -
J: TRBJ1-2
D: -
CDR3: CASSYSVPDTNYGYTF
DNA: TGTGCCAGCAGTTACTCGGTCCCGGACACCAACTATGGCTACACCTTC

V: TRBV20-1
size: -
J: TRBJ1-1
D: -
CDR3: CSAWNTEAFF
DNA: TGCAGTGCTTGGAACACTGAAGCTTTCTTT

V: TRBV5-1
size: few
J: TRBJ2-7
D: -
CDR3: CASSFRTDSYEQYF
DNA: TGCGCCAGCAGCTTTAGGACAGACTCCTACGAGCAGTACTTC

V: TRBV30
size: once
J: TRBJ2-2
D: TRBD1
CDR3: CAWVGTGARRTGELFF
DNA: TGTGCCTGGGTTGGGACAGGGGCCCGAAGGACCGGGGAGCTGTTTTTT

V: TRBV5-4
size: once
J: TRBJ2-2
D: TRBD1
CDR3: CASSLGQGMGGELFF
DNA: TGTGCCAGCAGCCTCGGACAGGGTATGGGCGGGGAGCTGTTTTTT

V: TRBV7-6
size: -
J: TRBJ2-7
D: -
CDR3: CASSLAGVGEQYF
DNA: TGTGCCAGCAGCTTAGCAGGGGTCGGGGAGCAGTACTTC

V: TRBV5-4
size: -
J: TRBJ2-6
D: -
CDR3: CASESDSGANVLTF
DNA: TGTGCCAGCGAGAGTGACTCTGGGGCCAACGTCCTGACTTTC

V: TRBV19
size: -
J: TRBJ1-2
D: TRBD1
CDR3: CASSTGQGVWYGYTF
DNA: TGTGCCAGTAGTACGGGACAGGGAGTTTGGTATGGCTACACCTTC

V: TRBV7-2
size: -
J: TRBJ1-2
D: -
CDR3: CASSPGTADGYTF
DNA: TGTGCCAGCAGCCCCGGGACGGCGGATGGCTACACCTTC

V: TRBV25-1
size: -
J: TRBJ2-6
D: -
CDR3: CASSESAASGANVLTF
DNA: TGTGCCAGCAGTGAATCGGCGGCCTCTGGGGCCAACGTCCTGACTTTC

V: TRBV5-5
size: once
J: TRBJ2-7
D: -
CDR3: CASSSQMGGQRYEQYF
DNA: TGTGCCAGCAGCTCCCAGATGGGGGGACAGCGCTACGAGCAGTACTTC

V: TRBV19
size: -
J: TRBJ1-5
D: -
CDR3: CASSWTVSNQPQHF
DNA: TGTGCCAGTAGTTGGACAGTTTCCAATCAGCCCCAGCATTTT

V: TRBV18
size: once
J: TRBJ2-1
D: TRBD1
CDR3: CASSPGSGQGARQFF
DNA: TGTGCCAGCTCACCGGGGTCCGGACAGGGGGCGCGGCAGTTCTTC

V: TRBV18
size: -
J: TRBJ1-1
D: -
CDR3: CASSGAANTEAFF
DNA: TGTGCCAGCTCCGGGGCTGCGAACACTGAAGCTTTCTTT

V: TRBV7-2
size: -
J: TRBJ1-5
D: -
CDR3: CASSLDRDQPQHF
DNA: TGTGCCAGCAGCTTAGATCGTGATCAGCCCCAGCATTTT

V: TRBV9
size: -
J: TRBJ1-1
D: TRBD1
CDR3: CASSAAGGTEAFF
DNA: TGTGCCAGCAGCGCAGCAGGGGGCACTGAAGCTTTCTTT

V: TRBV5-1
size: -
J: TRBJ1-4
D: -
CDR3: CASSLGTGLNEKLFF
DNA: TGCGCCAGCAGCTTGGGAACGGGTTTAAATGAAAAACTGTTTTTT

V: TRBV27
size: -
J: TRBJ1-5
D: -
CDR3: CASSEGNNQPQHF
DNA: TGTGCCAGCAGTGAAGGGAACAATCAGCCCCAGCATTTT

V: TRBV7-8
size: -
J: TRBJ1-5
D: -
CDR3: CASSALGGYNQPQHF
DNA: TGTGCCAGCAGCGCCTTGGGGGGCTACAATCAGCCCCAGCATTTT

V: TRBV4-1
size: -
J: TRBJ2-7
D: -
CDR3: CASSPSFFARSYEQYF
DNA: TGCGCCAGCAGCCCCTCCTTCTTCGCTAGATCCTACGAGCAGTACTTC

V: TRBV18
size: -
J: TRBJ2-5
D: TRBD2
CDR3: CASSPPGLAGGPLQETQYF
DNA: TGTGCCAGCTCACCACCGGGACTAGCGGGGGGCCCCCTCCAAGAGACCCAGTACTTC

V: TRBV15
size: -
J: TRBJ1-1
D: -
CDR3: CATSRAHSLNTEAFF
DNA: TGTGCCACCAGCAGAGCACACAGCTTGAACACTGAAGCTTTCTTT

V: TRBV19
size: -
J: TRBJ1-2
D: -
CDR3: CASSIDGGRVRGYTF
DNA: TGTGCCAGTAGTATAGATGGAGGGAGAGTTCGTGGCTACACCTTC

V: TRBV6-6
size: -
J: TRBJ1-3
D: TRBD1
CDR3: CASSWDRRTGNTIYF
DNA: TGTGCCAGCAGTTGGGACAGGAGGACTGGAAACACCATATATTTT

V: TRBV7-3
size: -
J: TRBJ2-7
D: -
CDR3: CASSLSPGASYEQYF
DNA: TGTGCCAGCAGCCTCTCCCCCGGGGCGTCCTACGAGCAGTACTTC

V: TRBV7-7
size: -
J: TRBJ2-2
D: -
CDR3: CASSPGNTNTGELFF
DNA: TGTGCTAGCAGCCCGGGAAATACGAACACCGGGGAGCTGTTTTTT

V: TRBV28
size: -
J: TRBJ2-3
D: -
CDR3: CASSLRQAGTDTQYF
DNA: TGTGCCAGCAGTTTACGCCAAGCCGGCACAGATACGCAGTATTTT

V: TRBV5-6
size: -
J: TRBJ2-5
D: -
CDR3: CASSLAQDEETQYF
DNA: TGTGCCAGCAGCTTGGCGCAGGATGAAGAGACCCAGTACTTC

V: TRBV11-1
size: -
J: TRBJ1-4
D: TRBD1
CDR3: CASSRDRLNEKLFF
DNA: TGTGCCAGCAGCCGGGACAGACTTAATGAAAAACTGTTTTTT

V: TRBV27
size: -
J: TRBJ2-7
D: TRBD1
CDR3: CASSSWGQGAYEQYF
DNA: TGTGCCAGCAGTTCTTGGGGGCAGGGGGCATACGAGCAGTACTTC

V: TRBV21-1
size: -
J: TRBJ1-6
D: -
CDR3: CASSKGTGANSPLHF
DNA: TGTGCCAGCAGCAAAGGGACAGGGGCTAATTCACCCCTCCACTTT

V: TRBV19
size: -
J: TRBJ1-4
D: -
CDR3: CASSILNMRDEKLFF
DNA: TGTGCCAGTAGTATACTCAACATGCGGGATGAAAAACTGTTTTTT

V: TRBV27
size: -
J: TRBJ1-2
D: TRBD1
CDR3: CASSLRQGGDRNYGYTF
DNA: TGTGCCAGCAGTTTAAGACAGGGGGGGGATCGAAACTATGGCTACACCTTC

V: TRBV11-3
size: -
J: TRBJ2-1
D: -
CDR3: CASSSGDNEQFF
DNA: TGTGCCAGCAGCTCCGGGGACAATGAGCAGTTCTTC

V: TRBV13
size: -
J: TRBJ2-7
D: -
CDR3: CASSPSSYEQYF
DNA: TGTGCCAGCAGTCCAAGCTCCTACGAGCAGTACTTC

V: TRBV4-2
size: -
J: TRBJ1-2
D: TRBD1
CDR3: CASSQGFTGVNYGYTF
DNA: TGTGCCAGCAGCCAGGGGTTTACAGGGGTTAACTATGGCTACACCTTC

V: TRBV6-1
size: -
J: TRBJ2-2
D: TRBD1
CDR3: CASSRQGAGTGELFF
DNA: TGTGCCAGCAGTCGACAGGGGGCGGGGACCGGGGAGCTGTTTTTT

V: TRBV28
size: -
J: TRBJ1-1
D: -
CDR3: CASRGGGITEAFF
DNA: TGTGCCAGCCGGGGAGGGGGGATCACTGAAGCTTTCTTT

V: TRBV9
size: -
J: TRBJ1-6
D: -
CDR3: CASSLTQGNSPLHF
DNA: TGTGCCAGCAGCCTCACTCAAGGGAATTCACCCCTCCACTTT

V: TRBV4-3
size: -
J: TRBJ2-1
D: TRBD2
CDR3: CASSQPHASGGAKEQFF
DNA: TGCGCCAGCAGCCAACCCCACGCTAGCGGGGGGGCAAAGGAGCAGTTCTTC

V: TRBV5-4
size: -
J: TRBJ1-1
D: -
CDR3: CASSLSGANTEAFF
DNA: TGTGCCAGCAGCTTGTCGGGGGCCAACACTGAAGCTTTCTTT

V: TRBV7-6
size: -
J: TRBJ2-1
D: -
CDR3: CASSLEGRGVYNEQFF
DNA: TGTGCCAGCAGCTTAGAGGGGCGGGGCGTTTACAATGAGCAGTTCTTC

V: TRBV5-1
size: -
J: TRBJ1-2
D: -
CDR3: CASSLGGSLDGYTF
DNA: TGCGCCAGCAGCTTGGGGGGCAGCCTCGATGGCTACACCTTC

V: TRBV12-5
size: -
J: TRBJ1-4
D: -
CDR3: CASGLVPLFF
DNA: TGTGCTAGTGGTTTGGTTCCCCTGTTTTTT

V: TRBV9
size: -
J: TRBJ2-3
D: TRBD2
CDR3: CASSASGGGSTDTQYF
DNA: TGTGCCAGCAGCGCGAGCGGGGGAGGAAGCACAGATACGCAGTATTTT

V: TRBV28
size: -
J: TRBJ1-3
D: -
CDR3: CASSLESSAGNTIYF
DNA: TGTGCCAGCAGTTTGGAGTCGTCGGCAGGAAACACCATATATTTT

V: TRBV5-6
size: -
J: TRBJ2-7
D: -
CDR3: CASSSRLVLDYEQYF
DNA: TGTGCCAGCAGCTCTCGCCTGGTACTTGATTACGAGCAGTACTTC

V: TRBV5-1
size: -
J: TRBJ1-1
D: -
CDR3: CASSLGHISEAFF
DNA: TGCGCCAGCAGCTTGGGGCACATCTCTGAAGCTTTCTTT

V: TRBV19
size: -
J: TRBJ2-1
D: -
CDR3: CASSSINGRVSDNEQFF
DNA: TGTGCCAGTAGTAGCATCAACGGCAGGGTATCCGACAATGAGCAGTTCTTC

V: TRBV28
size: -
J: TRBJ1-2
D: -
CDR3: CASSPSWAPYGYTF
DNA: TGTGCCAGCAGTCCTTCTTGGGCCCCCTATGGCTACACCTTC

V: TRBV28
size: -
J: TRBJ2-7
D: -
CDR3: CASSFAGNTYEQYF
DNA: TGTGCCAGCAGTTTTGCGGGTAATACCTACGAGCAGTACTTC

V: TRBV6-1
size: -
J: TRBJ2-1
D: -
CDR3: CASGRQGNNEQFF
DNA: TGTGCCAGCGGGAGGCAGGGGAACAATGAGCAGTTCTTC

V: TRBV18
size: -
J: TRBJ1-2
D: -
CDR3: CASSSKRGLYGYTF
DNA: TGTGCCAGCTCAAGCAAACGTGGCCTTTATGGCTACACCTTC

V: TRBV2
size: -
J: TRBJ2-1
D: TRBD1
CDR3: CASREGQGIGNEQFF
DNA: TGTGCCAGCAGGGAGGGACAGGGGATTGGGAATGAGCAGTTCTTC